The 27 T cell receptor beta chains given below trace back to one sample, sequenced in a study of shared clonotypes between healthy human individuals. Using immunoSEQ multiplex PCR, the repertoire was profiled, and TCRdb retains in-frame clones only, with some absent. The table has about 190,000 clones, approximately 61% seen once; the top ten hold roughly a tenth. Source material: memory CD4+ T cells sorted from blood. This sample's subset: CD45RA-negative fraction. The receptors were gathered from a young man in good health.

J is TRBJ2-3 and V is TRBV5-1; D not resolved. In germline, CDR1 is SGHRS, CDR2 YFSETQ. The V end lost 2 bases, the J end lost 2 bases, and 6 bases lay between the germline ends. The CDR3 is 13 residues long. The CDR3 DNA is TGCGCCAGCAGCTTAAAACCCACAGATACGCAGTATTTT. It translates to CASSLKPTDTQYF.

In its sample, this clone was seen many times. The rearrangement joins TRBV14 to TRBJ2-7; the D is unclear. The V gene's germline CDR1 is SGHDN and CDR2 FVKESK. This CDR3 comprises 15 residues. V was cut by 4 bases and J by 0 bases, with 13 bases left in between. The CDR3 nucleotides are TGTGCCAGCAGCCCCCGATGGGCGAACTCCTACGAGCAGTACTTC. It yields the protein CASSPRWANSYEQYF.

The V and J genes are TRBV28 and TRBJ2-3, with TRBD2 matching 13 bases. V lost 6 bases, J lost 0 bases, and 12 bases stayed unmatched. The CDR3 sequence is 19 residues long. CDR1 is MDHEN, CDR2 SYDVKM, per germline. This CDR3 reads CASRRPGLAGPGSTDTQYF. The CDR3 bases are TGTGCCAGCAGGCGGCCGGGACTAGCGGGGCCGGGAAGCACAGATACGCAGTATTTT.

V usage is TRBV15 and J usage is TRBJ1-5; 10 positions agree with TRBD1. Germline V gives CDR1 LNHNV, CDR2 YYDKDF (reference sequence). The trim removed 0 bases at V and 1 base at J, leaving 12 bases unmatched. CDR3 length: 20 residues. CDR3 nucleotide sequence: TGTGCCACCAGCAGAGATGGCCGGACAGGGGGTCGGAAAAGCAATCAGCCCCAGCATTTT. Translating gives CATSRDGRTGGRKSNQPQHF.

This sequence joins TRBV18 and TRBJ2-1; 10 nucleotides agree with TRBD1. CDR3 size: 20 residues. CDR1 and CDR2 (germline): KGHSH, LQKENI. Trimming cost V 3 bases and J 0 bases; bases outside gene matches: 14. CDR3 protein: CASSPTGTGAGLHSYNEQFF. The CDR3, as DNA: TGTGCCAGCTCACCCACCGGGACAGGGGCCGGACTACACTCCTACAATGAGCAGTTCTTC.

This clone appeared a few times. The gene calls are TRBV27 and TRBJ2-7; TRBD1 might be the D (6 bases). Germline V gene lookup returns CDR1 MNHEY and CDR2 SMNVEV (reference sequence). The V end was cut by 4 bases, the J end by 3 bases, with 22 bases between. This CDR3 is 17 amino acids long. In DNA, the CDR3 is TGTGCCAGCAGTTCACTCTCAAACAGGGCCACCTACTACGAGCAGTACTTC. This codes for CASSSLSNRATYYEQYF.

This clone turned up a few times. V usage is TRBV4-3 and J usage is TRBJ1-1; D call uncertain. Germline V lookup: CDR1 LGHNA, CDR2 YSLEER. This CDR3 comprises 13 residues. Trimming cost V 0 bases and J 4 bases, with 6 bases left between them. The CDR3 is CASSQELRTEAFF. CDR3 coding DNA: TGCGCCAGCAGCCAAGAGCTGCGCACTGAAGCTTTCTTT.

This chain uses TRBV9 with TRBJ2-2, with 7 nucleotides matching TRBD2. The CDR3 totals 16 residues. J gave up 1 base and V 7 bases, and 10 bases lay outside the gene matches. Per germline, CDR1 SGDLS and CDR2 YYNGEE. CDR3 DNA sequence: TGTGCCAGCTCAGTATCGTCTAGCGGGAACACCGGGGAGCTGTTTTTT. Its translation is CASSVSSSGNTGELFF.

The J gene is TRBJ2-3, the V gene TRBV6-5, with 8 bases lining up with TRBD2. V was clipped by 6 bases and J by 6 bases; unmatched bases: 11. Germline values: CDR1 MNHEY, CDR2 SVGAGI. The CDR3 runs to 15 residues. The CDR3 spells CASRARGGIGDTQYF. CDR3 nucleotides: TGTGCCAGCAGAGCCCGCGGGGGGATAGGCGATACGCAGTATTTT.

This clone was picked up a small number of times. This chain joins TRBV5-1 and TRBJ2-7, with D possibly being TRBD1 (6 bases). The CDR3 length is 14 residues. CDR1 SGHRS and CDR2 YFSETQ come from the germline V gene. V shed 4 bases and J shed 0 bases, with 11 bases lying between them. CDR3: CASSLRTASYEQYF. The CDR3 DNA reads as TGCGCCAGCAGCCTCAGGACAGCCTCCTACGAGCAGTACTTC. Complete variable domain (other parts from reference TRBV5-1 and TRBJ2-7): KAGVTQTPRYLIKTRGQQVTLSCSPISGHRSVSWYQQTPGQGLQFLFEYFSETQRNKGNFPGRFSGRQFSNSRSEMNVSTLELGDSALYLCASSLRTASYEQYFGPGTRLTVT.

This rearrangement joins TRBV2 to TRBJ2-6; D is perhaps TRBD2 (5 bases). The CDR3 runs to 19 residues. Germline-derived CDR1 and CDR2 are SNHLY and FYNNEI. V was shortened by 4 bases and J by 0 bases, with 19 bases between the two germline ends. CDR3 protein: CASSVFEGEGLSGANVLTF. Written as DNA, the CDR3 is TGTGCCAGCAGTGTGTTTGAAGGTGAAGGACTCTCTGGGGCCAACGTCCTGACTTTC.

The chain links TRBV4-3 to TRBJ2-7; TRBD1 matches 8 bases. Trimming at V came to 0 bases and at J to 4 bases, leaving 5 bases not matched to a gene. Per the germline V gene, CDR1 is LGHNA and CDR2 is YSLEER. The CDR3 consists of 15 residues. The chain's CDR3 is CASSQDGRGQYEQYF. CDR3 in DNA: TGCGCCAGCAGCCAAGACGGCAGGGGGCAATACGAGCAGTACTTC.

This rearrangement joins TRBV27 to TRBJ2-7; the match to TRBD2 covers 7 bases. CDR3 size: 14 residues. Germline values: CDR1 MNHEY, CDR2 SMNVEV (reference sequence). V was pared by 8 bases and J by 4 bases, with 11 bases of the junction left unmatched. CDR3 bases: TGTGCCAGCGATTCGGCGGGAGTGCTGTACGAGCAGTACTTC. Translated, it gives CASDSAGVLYEQYF.

The chain recombines TRBV14 with TRBJ1-2, with D possibly being TRBD1 (6 bases). Germline CDR1 reads SGHDN; CDR2 reads FVKESK. Trimming removed 0 bases at V and 4 bases at J, with 12 bases between. The CDR3 is made up of 15 amino acids. The chain's CDR3 is CASSQELGAAYGYTF. CDR3 in DNA: TGTGCCAGCAGCCAAGAACTGGGGGCGGCCTATGGCTACACCTTC. The full variable domain, its missing parts supplied by reference TRBV14 and TRBJ1-2, is EAGVTQFPSHSVIEKGQTVTLRCDPISGHDNLYWYRRVMGKEIKFLLHFVKESKQDESGMPNNRFLAERTGGTYSTLKVQPAELEDSGVYFCASSQELGAAYGYTFGSGTRLTVV.

The rearrangement joins TRBV11-2 to TRBJ2-1, with 15 positions matching TRBD2. J was trimmed by 4 bases and V by 4 bases; bases with no gene match: 11. Germline V CDR1 and CDR2: SGHAT, FQNNGV. The CDR3 extends over 19 amino acids. CDR3 bases: TGTGCCAGCAGCTCGATAGTCCCGGGACTAGCGGGAGGTTACAATGAGCAGTTCTTC. Protein: CASSSIVPGLAGGYNEQFF.

This clone was recorded only once. This chain uses TRBV7-8 with TRBJ2-3; TRBD2 matches at 14 bases. The germline V gene encodes CDR1 SGHVS and CDR2 FQNEAQ. After removal of 5 bases from V and 4 bases from J, the junction contained 5 bases not matched to a gene. The CDR3 totals 16 residues. CDR3 DNA sequence: TGTGCCAGCAGCCCTGGACTAGCGGGAGGTTCAGATACGCAGTATTTT. This gives the protein CASSPGLAGGSDTQYF.

This clone was seen once. The chain recombines TRBV5-4 with TRBJ2-2, with D possibly TRBD1 on 6 matching bases. Germline loops: CDR1 SGHNT, CDR2 YYREEE (reference sequence). V lost 4 bases and J lost 0, with 16 bases in between. This CDR3 is 17 amino acids long. The CDR3 protein is CASSGAPGHTNTGELFF. The CDR3 DNA reads as TGTGCCAGCAGCGGCGCCCCGGGACACACGAACACCGGGGAGCTGTTTTTT.

This clone was counted ten times or more. The V gene is TRBV6-1, the J gene TRBJ2-7; D may be TRBD1 (6 bases). Trimming left V 7 bases short and J 7 bases short, with 17 bases between. The CDR3 is 13 amino acids. The germline CDR1 and CDR2 sequences are MNHNS and SASEGT. The CDR3 spells CASTRDTASEQYF. The DNA for the CDR3 is TGTGCCAGCACACGGGACACCGCGTCTGAGCAGTACTTC.

The rearrangement uses TRBV5-1 and TRBJ2-2, with TRBD1 matching over 11 bases. Germline lookup yields CDR1 SGHRS and CDR2 YFSETQ. V dropped 4 bases and J dropped 6; count of bases not matched to a gene: 5. The CDR3 is made up of 15 amino acids. CDR3 protein: CASSLRDRGAGELFF. The CDR3 DNA reads TGCGCCAGCAGCCTCCGGGACAGGGGGGCCGGGGAGCTGTTTTTT.

The rearrangement uses TRBV9 and TRBJ2-5; TRBD1 might be the D (6 bases). V shed 4 bases and J shed 7 bases, with 20 bases lying between them. The CDR3 consists of 15 residues. Germline assignment: CDR1 SGDLS and CDR2 YYNGEE. This chain's CDR3 is CASSLTGQGIGTQYF. CDR3 in DNA: TGTGCCAGCAGCCTGACCGGGCAGGGGATAGGGACCCAGTACTTC.

This chain uses TRBV7-2 with TRBJ2-2; 11 nucleotides line up with TRBD2. This CDR3 is built from 15 residues. With 2 bases clipped from V and 6 bases from J, the junction kept 2 bases outside the gene matches. In germline, CDR1 is SGHTA, CDR2 FQGNSA. CDR3 loop: CASSLSSGRSGELFF. DNA for the CDR3: TGTGCCAGCAGCTTATCTAGCGGGAGGTCCGGGGAGCTGTTTTTT.

The chain has TRBV7-3 and TRBJ2-5; D possibly corresponds to TRBD2 (6 bases). In germline, CDR1 is SGHTA, CDR2 FQGTGA. The CDR3 is 14 amino acids. Trimming took 2 bases from V and 2 from J, leaving 9 bases between them. In nucleotides, the CDR3 is TGTGCCAGCAGCTTATCGGGACTGCAAGAGACCCAGTACTTC. It specifies CASSLSGLQETQYF.

The rearrangement uses TRBV10-2 and TRBJ2-7; 8 nucleotides line up with TRBD2. Germline V gives CDR1 WSHSY, CDR2 SAAADI. This CDR3 is built from 13 residues. V shed 7 bases, J shed 5 bases, and the junction held 7 bases outside the gene matches. CDR3 protein: CASTTAGGNEQYF. The CDR3 nucleotides are TGCGCCAGCACTACGGCGGGGGGCAACGAGCAGTACTTC.

V usage is TRBV7-6 and J usage is TRBJ2-1; 8 nucleotides align to TRBD1. This CDR3 region has 15 residues. CDR1 and CDR2 from the germline V gene are SGHVS and FNYEAQ. Germline trimming cut 1 base from V and 7 bases from J; bases unmatched to any gene: 6. The CDR3 DNA reads as TGTGCCAGCAGCTTAGTCGGGACAGGTTATAATGAGCAGTTCTTC. Its translation: CASSLVGTGYNEQFF.

The J gene is TRBJ2-3, the V gene TRBV4-3; D gene uncertain. Between the trimmed V and J ends, which lost 4 bases and 6 bases, there was a span of 11 bases. Germline CDR1 reads LGHNA; CDR2 reads YSLEER. The CDR3 runs to 13 residues. The CDR3 here is CASSPHLGDTQYF. The CDR3 region has the DNA TGCGCCAGCAGCCCCCACCTGGGGGATACGCAGTATTTT.

This chain connects TRBV9 to TRBJ2-3; the match to TRBD2 covers 8 bases. With V trimmed by 3 bases and J by 2 bases, 8 bases remained unmatched. This CDR3 contains 16 residues. Germline V gene data show CDR1 as SGDLS and CDR2 as YYNGEE. CDR3 sequence reads: CASSALAGLNTDTQYF. CDR3 nucleotides: TGTGCCAGCAGCGCCTTAGCGGGACTAAACACAGATACGCAGTATTTT.

This chain joins TRBV7-2 and TRBJ2-7; TRBD1 matches at 7 bases. Germline V gives CDR1 SGHTA, CDR2 FQGNSA. The V segment lost 5 bases and the J segment 2 bases; nucleotides outside the gene matches: 9. CDR3 length: 15 residues. CDR3 DNA sequence: TGTGCCAGCAGCCCGGGTCCGACAGGGCCCTACGAGCAGTACTTC. Residues: CASSPGPTGPYEQYF.